One and the same sample provided the 20 T cell receptor beta chains below, sequenced in a study of shared clonotypes between healthy human individuals. The data were produced by immunoSEQ multiplex PCR, yet TCRdb's version contains in-frame clones alone and is incomplete. The repertoire holds 110,000 or so clones, about 62% seen once, with 20% to 25% in the top ten. The specimen was memory CD8+ T cells sorted from blood. Subset given: CD45RO+ cells pooled with CCR7-negative TemRA cells. These receptors all come from a woman in her 30s in good health.

The chain joins TRBV27 to TRBJ1-2; 12 nucleotides agree with TRBD1. This CDR3 has 17 amino acids. The trim removed 5 bases at V and 0 bases at J, leaving 7 bases unmatched. The germline V gene encodes CDR1 MNHEY and CDR2 SMNVEV (reference sequence). This chain's CDR3 is CASSQGTGGNPNYGYTF. CDR3 bases: TGTGCCAGCAGTCAAGGGACAGGGGGCAACCCTAACTATGGCTACACCTTC.

This chain connects TRBV28 to TRBJ2-5; D is perhaps TRBD2 (5 bases). The last part of the DNA fits TRBJ2-7 better; the J call may be wrong. Germline values: CDR1 MDHEN, CDR2 SYDVKM. This CDR3 region has 16 residues. In DNA, the CDR3 is TGTGCCAGCAGCCTGACCACTAGTTCCCTCGCCTACGAGCAGTACTTC. Translation: CASSLTTSSLAYEQYF.

This clone was counted once. J is TRBJ1-2 and V is TRBV27; 7 bases match TRBD1. CDR1 is MNHEY and CDR2 is SMNVEV in the germline V gene (reference sequence). The junction had 10 bases not matched to a gene; V was cut back by 8 bases and J by 4 bases. There are 14 residues in the CDR3. CDR3 DNA: TGTGCCAGCTCGCTAGGGGGCTACGGCTATGGCTACACCTTC. This sequence encodes CASSLGGYGYGYTF.

V is TRBV4-2 and J is TRBJ2-4; unclear D gene. CDR1 and CDR2 from the germline V gene are LGHNA and YNFKEQ. The CDR3 consists of 14 residues. V lost 1 base and J 5 bases, leaving 9 bases between the germline ends. The CDR3 loop reads CASSQALRENIQYF. As DNA, the CDR3 is TGTGCCAGCAGCCAAGCATTACGGGAAAACATTCAGTACTTC.

The chain uses TRBV6-1 and TRBJ2-7, with D possibly called TRBD1 or TRBD2 (5 bases each). Per germline, CDR1 MNHNS and CDR2 SASEGT. The CDR3 contains 14 residues. V dropped 3 bases and J dropped 2 bases, with 11 bases sitting between them. Here the CDR3 reads CASSDWDRTYEQYF. DNA for the CDR3: TGTGCCAGCAGTGATTGGGACCGAACCTACGAGCAGTACTTC.

The CDR3, as DNA: TGTGCCATCAGTGAGTCGGGTAAGGGAGGGAATCAGCCCCAGCATTTT. This translates into CAISESGKGGNQPQHF. The gene calls are TRBV10-3 and TRBJ1-5; no clear D gene. CDR3 length equals 16 residues. CDR1 and CDR2 from the germline V gene are ENHRY and SYGVKD. V was trimmed by 0 bases and J by 4 bases, leaving 13 bases between them.

The rearrangement uses TRBV6-5 and TRBJ2-7; the D is unclear. The germline V gene encodes CDR1 MNHEY and CDR2 SVGAGI. Trimming shortened V by 6 bases and J by 3 bases, and 9 bases separated the two germline ends. The CDR3 runs to 12 residues. CDR3 coding DNA: TGTGCCAGCAGCACAAGTGGCTACGAGCAGTACTTC. It specifies CASSTSGYEQYF.

There are a few counts of this clone. The chain is built from TRBV9 and TRBJ2-2, with 7 bases matching TRBD2. The CDR3 runs to 16 residues. Germline CDR1 and CDR2: SGDLS and YYNGEE. V was pared by 3 bases and J by 5 bases, with 10 bases of the junction left unmatched. The CDR3: CASSASRTGGTGELFF. The CDR3 coding sequence is TGTGCCAGCAGCGCCTCCAGAACCGGGGGGACCGGGGAGCTGTTTTTT.

This chain uses TRBV27 with TRBJ2-1, with D hard to call. The CDR3 sequence is 12 residues long. Looked up from germline, CDR1 is MNHEY and CDR2 is SMNVEV (reference sequence). The CDR3 sequence is CGAVSSYNEQFF. The CDR3 bases are TGTGGTGCGGTCAGCTCCTACAATGAGCAGTTCTTC.

This chain joins TRBV13 and TRBJ2-1; 13 bases match TRBD2. V gave up 5 bases and J gave up 7 bases; unmatched junction bases: 5. The CDR3 consists of 15 residues. Germline V lookup: CDR1 PRHDT, CDR2 FYEKMQ (reference sequence). The CDR3 loop reads CASSILAGGRNEQFF. Here the CDR3 DNA reads TGTGCCAGCAGCATACTAGCGGGAGGGCGAAATGAGCAGTTCTTC.

This clone was counted between two and nine times. This sequence joins TRBV5-1 and TRBJ1-5; 8 positions agree with TRBD1. Unmatched junction bases numbered 17, after V lost 5 bases and J lost 4 bases. The germline V gene encodes CDR1 SGHRS and CDR2 YFSETQ. The CDR3 has 18 amino acids. This chain's CDR3 is CASSPSPGTGGKNQPQHF. CDR3 DNA sequence: TGCGCCAGCAGTCCTAGTCCCGGGACAGGAGGAAAAAATCAGCCCCAGCATTTT.

The CDR3 spells CASRLGVPGTGRRNEQFF. In DNA form, the CDR3 reads TGTGCCAGCAGGTTGGGGGTTCCCGGGACAGGGAGGAGAAATGAGCAGTTCTTC. The chain uses TRBV7-9 and TRBJ2-1; 9 nucleotides line up with TRBD1. The CDR3 runs to 18 residues. Germline-derived CDR1 and CDR2 are SEHNR and FQNEAQ (reference sequence). Germline trimming cut 6 bases from V and 7 bases from J; bases unmatched to any gene: 19.

Of note for this clone: Other DNA sequences in the sample encode the same CDR3. The chain carries TRBV6-1 and TRBJ2-7; D unclear. Trimming stripped 3 bases from V and 4 bases from J, with 10 bases between. Germline assignment: CDR1 MNHNS and CDR2 SASEGT. This CDR3 spans 13 amino acids. CDR3 sequence reads: CASSDSGGYEQYF. Here the CDR3 DNA reads TGTGCCAGCAGTGATTCAGGTGGATACGAGCAGTACTTC.

This chain links TRBV27 with TRBJ2-7; 7 nucleotides match TRBD2. The J segment lost 6 bases and the V segment lost 4 bases, leaving 15 bases of the junction unmatched. In germline, CDR1 is MNHEY, CDR2 SMNVEV (reference sequence). The CDR3 spans 16 residues. CDR3 nucleotides: TGTGCCAGCAGTTCCCAACAAAGCGGGAAACTGCGCGAGCAGTACTTC. This codes for CASSSQQSGKLREQYF.

The chain recombines TRBV5-1 with TRBJ2-6; D ambiguous. Germline V gene data show CDR1 as SGHRS and CDR2 as YFSETQ. V gave up 3 bases and J gave up 0 bases, with 19 bases separating them. The CDR3 loop spans 19 amino acids. The CDR3 reads CASSSRHLLMSSGANVLTF. The CDR3 coding sequence is TGCGCCAGCAGCTCCCGCCACCTACTTATGAGCTCTGGGGCCAACGTCCTGACTTTC.

Details on this clone: Other DNA sequences within the sample encode an identical CDR3. This chain joins TRBV19 and TRBJ2-4; D possibly corresponds to TRBD2 (7 bases). Trimming removed 3 bases at V and 10 bases at J, with 16 bases between. CDR3 length equals 14 residues. Germline values: CDR1 LNHDA, CDR2 SQIVND (reference sequence). CDR3 amino acids: CASSILSGTNIQYF. CDR3 DNA: TGTGCCAGTAGTATTTTGAGCGGGACAAATATTCAGTACTTC.

This chain connects TRBV28 to TRBJ1-1; D gene unclear. There are 12 residues in the CDR3. Germline CDR1 MDHEN, CDR2 SYDVKM. V gave up 6 bases and J gave up 0 bases, with 5 bases separating them. The CDR3 loop reads CASRQMNTEAFF. CDR3 nucleotides: TGTGCCAGCAGGCAGATGAACACTGAAGCTTTCTTT.

The CDR3 protein is CASRPQGVTNTIYF. The DNA of the CDR3 is TGTGCCAGCAGGCCGCAGGGAGTGACAAACACCATATATTTT. The chain couples TRBV27 to TRBJ1-3; TRBD1 might be the D (5 bases). The CDR3 loop spans 14 amino acids. Germline CDR1 MNHEY, CDR2 SMNVEV (reference sequence). V was shortened by 6 bases and J by 6 bases, with 15 bases between the two germline ends.

This clone was picked up a small number of times. The chain carries TRBV5-4 and TRBJ2-7; D might be TRBD2 (5 bases). This CDR3 contains 14 residues. The germline gives CDR1 SGHNT, CDR2 YYREEE (reference sequence). V was pared by 2 bases and J by 5 bases, with 14 bases between. CDR3: CASSFSERNNEQYF. Here the CDR3 DNA reads TGTGCCAGCAGCTTTAGTGAGCGGAACAACGAGCAGTACTTC.

The chain employs TRBV29-1 and TRBJ2-1; 7 bases agree with TRBD1. Per germline, CDR1 SQVTM and CDR2 ANQGSEA. Germline trimming cut 6 bases from V and 5 bases from J; bases unmatched to any gene: 4. The CDR3 has 12 residues. The CDR3 region has the DNA TGCAGCGTCGAACAGGGGCACAATGAGCAGTTCTTC. It is translated as CSVEQGHNEQFF.